The 6 T cell receptor beta chains below were found in one sample sequenced in a study of blood T cell repertoires in COVID-19. The protocol was immunoSEQ multiplex PCR, while the TCRdb copy is restricted to in-frame clones and leaves out a portion. The profile covers some 320,000 clones, with approximately 89% appearing a single time and 5.3% taken by the ten largest. Sequenced input: PBMCs or T cells enriched from blood (not recorded which). The receptors were sampled from a woman aged 25 to 45 who had recovered from COVID-19.

The chain recombines TRBV4-1 with TRBJ2-3; tentative D call: TRBD1 (8 bases). Germline V gene data show CDR1 as MGHRA and CDR2 as YSYEKL. This CDR3 has 17 amino acids. Between the trimmed V and J ends, which lost 1 base and 5 bases, there was a span of 19 bases. The CDR3 spells CASSQGGGDRPGDTQYF. CDR3 bases: TGCGCCAGCAGCCAAGGGGGAGGGGACAGGCCGGGAGATACGCAGTATTTT.

This chain connects TRBV3-1 (or the pseudogene TRBV3-2) to TRBJ1-2; D is ambiguous. The CDR3 covers 15 residues. The V gene lost 3 bases and the J gene lost 0 bases, with 11 bases spanning the gap. Germline V gene data show CDR1 as LGHDT and CDR2 as YNNKEL (reference sequence). DNA for the CDR3: TGTGCCAGCAGCCATAGACATACCACTAACTATGGCTACACCTTC. This gives the protein CASSHRHTTNYGYTF.

The chain employs TRBV11-2 and TRBJ2-5; possibly TRBD2 for D (5 bases). This CDR3 comprises 16 residues. Trimming shortened V by 0 bases and J by 4 bases, and 15 bases separated the two germline ends. Germline lookup yields CDR1 SGHAT and CDR2 FQNNGV. The CDR3 DNA reads TGTGCCAGCAGCTTAGATTTGTACGCAGGAGGAGAGACCCAGTACTTC. Residues: CASSLDLYAGGETQYF.

The chain has TRBV2 and TRBJ2-7; 10 bases fit TRBD1. Germline assignment: CDR1 SNHLY and CDR2 FYNNEI. The CDR3 is made up of 15 amino acids. With V trimmed by 6 bases and J by 4 bases, 9 bases remained unmatched. This CDR3 is CASRQGDRGAYEQYF. The DNA for the CDR3 is TGTGCCAGCAGACAGGGGGACAGGGGAGCATACGAGCAGTACTTC.

The chain combines TRBV4-2 with TRBJ1-1; D is possibly TRBD1 (6 bases). Germline CDR1 LGHNA, CDR2 YNFKEQ. This CDR3 comprises 15 residues. Trimming shortened V by 0 bases and J by 13 bases, and 21 bases separated the two germline ends. CDR3 DNA sequence: TGTGCCAGCAGCCAAGAGGACAGCTGGGCCCTTGAGGGTTTCTTT. As protein: CASSQEDSWALEGFF.

The chain links TRBV9 to TRBJ1-6, with TRBD1 matching over 10 bases. From germline, CDR1 is SGDLS and CDR2 YYNGEE. The CDR3 runs to 15 residues. Trimming took 3 bases from V and 7 from J; bases not matched to a gene: 4. CDR3 protein: CASSARQGANSPLHF. Here the CDR3 DNA reads TGTGCCAGCAGCGCGAGACAGGGGGCGAATTCACCCCTCCACTTT.